These 7 T cell receptor beta chains were sequenced from one sample in a study of T cell responses to AZD1222 COVID-19 vaccine. The repertoire was sequenced with immunoSEQ multiplex PCR; TCRdb's copy has only in-frame clones and lacks some. The sample has approximately 120,000 clones, around 85% seen once. Sequences were derived from peripheral blood, sampled 28 days after the second AZD1222 dose. The receptor set was obtained from an adult who received the AZD1222 COVID-19 vaccine.

The chain links TRBV5-1 to TRBJ2-2; possible D gene TRBD2, 6 bases. The CDR3 consists of 16 residues. Trimming pared 4 bases from V and 0 bases from J, leaving 13 bases between. Germline CDR1 and CDR2: SGHRS and YFSETQ. CDR3 sequence reads: CASSLGPSANTGELFF. The CDR3 DNA reads as TGCGCCAGCAGCCTAGGTCCTAGCGCGAACACCGGGGAGCTGTTTTTT.

CDR3 coding DNA: TGTGCCAGCAGCATTCAGGGTTGGGCCGGGGAGCTGTTTTTT. Translated: CASSIQGWAGELFF. The chain couples TRBV11-3 to TRBJ2-2; perhaps TRBD1 as D (5 bases). The CDR3 sequence is 14 residues long. From germline, CDR1 is SGHNT and CDR2 YENEEA. V was shortened by 5 bases and J by 6 bases, with 13 bases between the two germline ends.

J is TRBJ2-5 and V is TRBV5-1, with TRBD1 matching over 7 bases. Germline CDR1 SGHRS, CDR2 YFSETQ. The CDR3 contains 14 residues. V was clipped by 5 bases and J by 5 bases; unmatched bases: 9. CDR3 DNA sequence: TGCGCCAGCAGTGACAGGGAAGGATTGGAGACCCAGTACTTC. The encoded protein is CASSDREGLETQYF.

The chain combines TRBV5-6 with TRBJ1-1; D possibly corresponds to TRBD1 (5 bases). Germline V gene sequence: CDR1 SGHDT, CDR2 YYEEEE. Trimming shortened V by 4 bases and J by 7 bases, and 14 bases separated the two germline ends. The CDR3 runs to 13 residues. CDR3 in DNA: TGTGCCAGCAGCCCGCGGCAGAGGGGTGAAGCTTTCTTT. This sequence encodes CASSPRQRGEAFF.

A single count supports this clone. This chain connects TRBV3-1 (or the pseudogene TRBV3-2) to TRBJ2-7; D is perhaps TRBD1 or TRBD2 (6 bases each). Trimming took off 3 bases at V and 7 bases at J, with 10 bases between the two ends. This CDR3 contains 12 residues. Per germline, CDR1 LGHDT and CDR2 YNNKEL (reference sequence). The CDR3 loop is CASSHQGGEQYF. For the CDR3, the DNA is TGTGCCAGCAGCCACCAAGGGGGGGAGCAGTACTTC.

There are a few counts of this clone. The chain combines TRBV18 with TRBJ1-5, with 9 bases fitting TRBD1. V trimming: 0 bases; J trimming: 2 bases; junction bases outside the gene matches: 5. Germline assignment: CDR1 KGHSH and CDR2 LQKENI. The CDR3 has 17 residues. The DNA for the CDR3 is TGTGCCAGCTCACCACCGTCACAGGGGGCTGGCAATCAGCCCCAGCATTTT. It is translated as CASSPPSQGAGNQPQHF.

The chain is built from TRBV27 and TRBJ1-2; no definite D call. This CDR3 has 14 residues. Trimming pared 2 bases from V and 4 bases from J, leaving 11 bases between. The germline gives CDR1 MNHEY, CDR2 SMNVEV (reference sequence). The CDR3 coding sequence is TGTGCCAGCAGTTTAGGCGGTTACCCCTATGGCTACACCTTC. Translated: CASSLGGYPYGYTF.